This T cell receptor beta chain was identified during a study of T-cell memory formation after mild COVID-19. Study-level information: TCR clusters largely stayed donor specific.

TCRdb re-called the 5' RACE reads through MiXCR, storing one row per CDR3 protein. Of 250,000 to 300,000 distinct CDR3 sequences in the sample, 16% were seen once. Only a few counts were recorded for this clonotype. No antigen is known for it. The germline V gene encodes CDR1 LGHDT and CDR2 YNNKEL (reference sequence). With 3 bases clipped from V and 5 bases from J, the junction kept 9 bases outside the gene matches. This CDR3 spans 15 amino acids. Points from the study as a whole: Mainly in CM and EM were contracting CD4+ clones; CD8+ were in EMRA. Clones shrinking between day 15 and 85 showed a balanced CD4/CD8 split, and those that grew later tilted toward CD4+. Whether day 37 second-wave clones are SARS-CoV-2-specific was not confirmed.

The specimen sequenced was PBMCs or a T cell subset sorted from them (not recorded which). This clonotype was obtained from a man younger than 35 who had mild COVID-19 (a few samples of this study predate the infection). Cell type and time point are not known. The chain recombines TRBV3-1 with TRBJ1-1; 7 bases fit TRBD1. As DNA, the CDR3 is TGTGCCAGCAGCCAGAGCCTACAGGGGAAGACTGAAGCTTTCTTT. Translating gives CASSQSLQGKTEAFF. The full variable domain, with the rest looked up from reference TRBV3-1 and TRBJ1-1, is DTAVSQTPKYLVTQMGNDKSIKCEQNLGHDTMYWYKQDSKKFLKIMFSYNNKELIINETVPNRFSPKSPDKAHLNLHINSLELGDSAVYFCASSQSLQGKTEAFFGQGTRLTVV.